These 17 T cell receptor beta chains share one sample of origin, sequenced in a study of T cell repertoires in cytomegalovirus infection (dated by TCRdb to between 2019 and 2020). The sequencer was an Illumina HiSeq 1500. Using fastp at Q25 and MiXCR, TCRdb reprocessed the public reads and kept productive beta chains. Under each unique CDR3 protein, matching rows form one entry showing the most common genes and DNA. Across this sample there are nearly 450,000 distinct CDR3 sequences, with about 33% seen only once. The ten largest clones capture roughly an eighth of the sample. The sequencing sample was made of PBMCs. The receptor source for this set is a human donor in good health (CMV status not recorded). Some clones in this sample may be carry-over from other donors' samples.

J is TRBJ2-5 and V is TRBV29-1; 8 bases match TRBD1. Germline CDR1 and CDR2: SQVTM and ANQGSEA. V gave up 2 bases and J gave up 5 bases; unmatched junction bases: 7. The CDR3 spans 14 residues. CDR3 nucleotides: TGCAGCGTTGAACCAGGACAGGGAGGTGAGACCCAGTACTTC. Its protein is CSVEPGQGGETQYF.

This chain links TRBV29-1 with TRBJ1-2, with 8 bases identical to TRBD1. The CDR3 runs to 13 residues. CDR1 and CDR2 from the germline V gene are SQVTM and ANQGSEA. V was pared by 5 bases and J by 6 bases, with 8 bases of the junction left unmatched. CDR3: CSVLSGGRNGYTF. Here the CDR3 DNA reads TGCAGCGTTCTATCAGGGGGCAGAAATGGCTACACCTTC.

This clonotype was detected only a few times. V usage is TRBV27 and J usage is TRBJ1-1; D perhaps matches TRBD1 (6 bases). This CDR3 region has 15 residues. The germline CDR1 and CDR2 sequences are MNHEY and SMNVEV (reference sequence). The V and J ends lost 5 bases and 6 bases respectively, with 19 bases between them. Written as DNA, the CDR3 is TGTGCCAGCAGTCCCAGGGACACCGGCTTCCCTGAAGCTTTCTTT. As protein: CASSPRDTGFPEAFF.

The V and J genes are TRBV28 and TRBJ2-1; D is uncertain. V lost 3 bases, J lost 7 bases, and 7 bases lay in between. Germline values: CDR1 MDHEN, CDR2 SYDVKM. The CDR3 runs to 12 residues. CDR3 in amino acids: CASSFFVNEQFF. In DNA, the CDR3 is TGTGCCAGCAGTTTCTTCGTGAATGAGCAGTTCTTC.

The gene calls are TRBV19 and TRBJ1-1; 8 bases line up with TRBD1. J was trimmed by 1 base and V by 3 bases; bases with no gene match: 1. Germline V lookup: CDR1 LNHDA, CDR2 SQIVND (reference sequence). CDR3 length: 14 amino acids. In DNA, the CDR3 is TGTGCCAGTAGTATCGACAGGGGGAACACTGAAGCTTTCTTT. Protein product: CASSIDRGNTEAFF.

The rearrangement links TRBV7-6 to TRBJ2-4, with a possible D match to TRBD2 (6 bases). This CDR3 contains 16 residues. Germline V CDR1 and CDR2: SGHVS, FNYEAQ. Trimming removed 1 base from V and 0 bases from J, with 10 bases in between. The CDR3 spells CASSLGPGVAKNIQYF. CDR3 sequence (DNA): TGTGCCAGCAGCTTAGGGCCGGGAGTAGCCAAAAACATTCAGTACTTC. Using reference TRBV7-6 and TRBJ2-4 for the parts outside the CDR3, the full variable domain is GAGVSQSPRYKVTKRGQDVALRCDPISGHVSLYWYRQALGQGPEFLTYFNYEAQQDKSGLPNDRFSAERPEGSISTLTIQRTEQRDSAMYRCASSLGPGVAKNIQYFGAGTRLSVL.

V gene TRBV6-2 or TRBV6-3 combines with J gene TRBJ2-3; D is undetermined. Trimming cost V 1 base and J 4 bases, with 6 bases left between them. The germline CDR1 and CDR2 sequences are MNHEY and SVGEGT. The CDR3 extends over 13 amino acids. The CDR3 is CASSYFPPDTQYF. The CDR3 nucleotides read TGTGCCAGCAGTTACTTCCCCCCAGATACGCAGTATTTT.

The CDR3 DNA reads TGCGCCAGCAGCCAAGTCGAACAGGGAGGGCAGCCCCAGCATTTT. It codes for CASSQVEQGGQPQHF. This sequence joins TRBV4-1 and TRBJ1-5; maybe TRBD1 (6 bases). Germline CDR1 and CDR2: MGHRA and YSYEKL. CDR3 length equals 15 residues. Trimming removed 1 base at V and 7 bases at J, with 14 bases between.

In the case of this clonotype: A much larger clonotype is one base distant, so this may be a read error. This chain joins TRBV7-2 and TRBJ2-7, with TRBD2 matching over 9 bases. Germline V gene lookup returns CDR1 SGHTA and CDR2 FQGNSA. CDR3 length: 17 residues. The CDR3 nucleotides read TGTGCCAGCAGCCTGCCGGGCGGGGCGGGGGGGTGGAACGAGGAGTACTTC. This gives the protein CASSLPGGAGGWNEEYF.

This rearrangement joins TRBV20-1 to TRBJ2-7; 9 nucleotides agree with TRBD2. Germline V gene data show CDR1 as DFQATT and CDR2 as SNEGSKA (reference sequence). The CDR3 contains 13 residues. V trimming: 4 bases; J trimming: 3 bases; junction bases outside the gene matches: 4. CDR3 loop: CSAKRGASYEQYF. CDR3 nucleotide sequence: TGCAGTGCTAAGCGGGGGGCAAGCTACGAGCAGTACTTC.

The rearrangement links TRBV7-2 to TRBJ1-2, with TRBD1 matching over 8 bases. The CDR3 is 13 residues long. Germline CDR1 reads SGHTA; CDR2 reads FQGNSA. CDR3 residues: CSISPRTGNGYTF. The CDR3 DNA reads TGTTCCATAAGCCCCCGGACAGGGAATGGCTACACCTTC.

The chain has TRBV19 and TRBJ1-5; D is possibly TRBD1 (5 bases). The germline CDR1 and CDR2 sequences are LNHDA and SQIVND (reference sequence). The CDR3 consists of 16 residues. V was cut by 4 bases and J by 2 bases, with 15 bases left in between. The CDR3 is CASSRRQRAGNQPQHF. The CDR3 DNA reads as TGTGCCAGTAGTAGACGACAGCGGGCGGGCAATCAGCCCCAGCATTTT.

This clonotype was seen ten or more times. J is TRBJ2-5 and V is TRBV7-2; D is undetermined. The V and J ends lost 2 bases and 2 bases respectively, with 9 bases between them. Germline lookup yields CDR1 SGHTA and CDR2 FQGNSA. The CDR3 is 14 amino acids. The CDR3 DNA reads as TGTGCCAGCAGCTTATTCGGCCGACAAGAGACCCAGTACTTC. The encoded protein is CASSLFGRQETQYF.

The chain couples TRBV14 to TRBJ1-1; D not certain. V was trimmed by 4 bases and J by 4 bases, leaving 19 bases between them. The length of the CDR3 is 16 residues. In germline, CDR1 is SGHDN, CDR2 FVKESK. The CDR3 coding sequence is TGTGCCAGCAGCCCCCGGACGCTGTTGCGGGGCACTGAAGCTTTCTTT. Translating gives CASSPRTLLRGTEAFF.

This clonotype has a count of ten or more. The chain recombines TRBV7-8 with TRBJ1-3; D is possibly TRBD1 (6 bases). The CDR3 consists of 14 residues. CDR1 SGHVS and CDR2 FQNEAQ come from the germline V gene. Trimming removed 6 bases at V and 2 bases at J, with 11 bases between. CDR3 sequence reads: CASRLRGAGNTIYF. As DNA, the CDR3 is TGTGCCAGCAGGCTGAGGGGGGCTGGAAACACCATATATTTT. The complete variable domain, with remaining parts taken from reference TRBV7-8 and TRBJ1-3, reads GAGVSQSPRYKVAKRGQDVALRCDPISGHVSLFWYQQALGQGPEFLTYFQNEAQLDKSGLPSDRFFAERPEGSVSTLKIQRTQQEDSAVYLCASRLRGAGNTIYFGEGSWLTVV.

This chain uses TRBV6-2 or TRBV6-3 with TRBJ2-1; tentative D call: TRBD1 (6 bases). V was clipped by 6 bases and J by 0 bases, with 15 bases between them. Germline CDR1 is MNHEY and CDR2 is SVGEGT. This CDR3 is built from 16 residues. The CDR3 is CASSPQRGSSYNEQFF. In nucleotides, the CDR3 is TGTGCCAGCAGCCCGCAAAGGGGGAGCTCCTACAATGAGCAGTTCTTC.

The CDR3 here is CASSYGALGPQHF. CDR3 bases: TGTGCCAGCAGTTATGGGGCGCTTGGGCCCCAGCATTTT. The genes are TRBV6-8 and TRBJ1-5; maybe TRBD1 (5 bases). V was shortened by 3 bases and J by 9 bases, with 12 bases between the two germline ends. The germline CDR1 and CDR2 sequences are MNHGY and SAAAGT. The CDR3 has 13 residues.